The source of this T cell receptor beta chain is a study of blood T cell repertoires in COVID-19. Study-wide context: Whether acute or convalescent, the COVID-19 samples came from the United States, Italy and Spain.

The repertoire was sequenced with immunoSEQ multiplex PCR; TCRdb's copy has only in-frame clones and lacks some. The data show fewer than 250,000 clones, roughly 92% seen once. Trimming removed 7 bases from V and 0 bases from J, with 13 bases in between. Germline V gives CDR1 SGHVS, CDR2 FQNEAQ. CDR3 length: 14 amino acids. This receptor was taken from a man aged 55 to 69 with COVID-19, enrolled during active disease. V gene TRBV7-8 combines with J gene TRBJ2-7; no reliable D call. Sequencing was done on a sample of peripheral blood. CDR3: CASTVSPSSYEQYF. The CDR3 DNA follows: TGTGCCAGCACCGTCTCCCCGAGCTCCTACGAGCAGTACTTC. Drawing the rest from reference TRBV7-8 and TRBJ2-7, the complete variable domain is GAGVSQSPRYKVAKRGQDVALRCDPISGHVSLFWYQQALGQGPEFLTYFQNEAQLDKSGLPSDRFFAERPEGSVSTLKIQRTQQEDSAVYLCASTVSPSSYEQYFGPGTRLTVT.